Included here is one TCR beta chain sequence, with context. The CDR3 is 12 amino acids. With 3 bases removed from V and 15 bases from J, the gap between germline ends came to 15 bases. Per the germline V gene, CDR1 is SGHNT and CDR2 is YENEEA. The entry originates in a study of blood T cell repertoires in COVID-19. Background on the study: Researchers got acute and convalescent COVID-19 samples from the United States, Italy and Spain.

The authors' processing: Scientists estimated how many nucleated cells there were by amplifying reference gene primers. The table came from immunoSEQ multiplex PCR; TCRdb's copy has only in-frame clones and leaves some out. That table supplies the V and J calls and clone size; D and trimming were determined from the DNA. This table has a few hundred thousand clones, approximately 82% appearing once. Material: peripheral blood. The clonotype originates from a woman under 30 with acute or convalescent COVID-19. The chain uses TRBV11-3 and TRBJ2-1, with D possibly matching TRBD1 (5 bases). CDR3 loop: CASSLGGARAFF. The CDR3 DNA sequence: TGTGCCAGCAGCTTGGGTGGGGCTAGGGCGTTCTTC.